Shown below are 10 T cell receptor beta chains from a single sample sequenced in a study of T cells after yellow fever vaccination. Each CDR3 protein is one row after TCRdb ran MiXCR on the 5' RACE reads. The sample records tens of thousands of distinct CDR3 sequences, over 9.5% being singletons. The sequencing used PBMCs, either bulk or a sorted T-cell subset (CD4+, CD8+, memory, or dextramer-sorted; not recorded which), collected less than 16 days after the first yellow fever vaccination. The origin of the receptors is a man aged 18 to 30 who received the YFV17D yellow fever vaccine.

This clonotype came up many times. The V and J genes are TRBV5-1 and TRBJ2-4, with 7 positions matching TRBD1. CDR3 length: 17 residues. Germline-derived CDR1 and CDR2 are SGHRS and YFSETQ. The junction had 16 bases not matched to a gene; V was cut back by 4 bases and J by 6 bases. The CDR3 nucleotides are TGCGCCAGCAGCCCCCGCCTTAGACAGGGTATTGCAAACATTCAGTACTTC. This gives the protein CASSPRLRQGIANIQYF. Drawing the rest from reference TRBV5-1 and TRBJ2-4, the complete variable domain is KAGVTQTPRYLIKTRGQQVTLSCSPISGHRSVSWYQQTPGQGLQFLFEYFSETQRNKGNFPGRFSGRQFSNSRSEMNVSTLELGDSALYLCASSPRLRQGIANIQYFGAGTRLSVL.

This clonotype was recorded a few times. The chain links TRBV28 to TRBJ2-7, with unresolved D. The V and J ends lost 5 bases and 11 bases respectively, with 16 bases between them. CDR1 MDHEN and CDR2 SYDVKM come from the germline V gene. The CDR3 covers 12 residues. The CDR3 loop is CASSPPLRRKYF. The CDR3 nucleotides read TGTGCCAGCAGTCCCCCCCTTCGAAGGAAGTACTTC. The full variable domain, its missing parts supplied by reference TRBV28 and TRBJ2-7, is DVKVTQSSRYLVKRTGEKVFLECVQDMDHENMFWYRQDPGLGLRLIYFSYDVKMKEKGDIPEGYSVSREKKERFSLILESASTNQTSMYLCASSPPLRRKYFGPGTRLTVT.

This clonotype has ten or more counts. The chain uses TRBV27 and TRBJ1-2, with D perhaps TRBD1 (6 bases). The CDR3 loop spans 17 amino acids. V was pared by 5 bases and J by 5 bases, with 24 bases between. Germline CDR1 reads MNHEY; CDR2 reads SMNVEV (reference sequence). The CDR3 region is CASSVSAADSRLYGYTF. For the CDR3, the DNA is TGTGCCAGCAGTGTTTCAGCAGCGGACAGCCGCTTGTATGGCTACACCTTC.

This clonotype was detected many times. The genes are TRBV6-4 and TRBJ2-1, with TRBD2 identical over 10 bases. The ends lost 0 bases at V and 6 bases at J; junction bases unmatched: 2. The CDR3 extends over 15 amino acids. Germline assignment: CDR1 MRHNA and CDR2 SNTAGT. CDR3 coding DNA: TGTGCCAGCAGTGACTCAGCGGGGGGGCCCAATGAGCAGTTCTTC. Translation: CASSDSAGGPNEQFF.

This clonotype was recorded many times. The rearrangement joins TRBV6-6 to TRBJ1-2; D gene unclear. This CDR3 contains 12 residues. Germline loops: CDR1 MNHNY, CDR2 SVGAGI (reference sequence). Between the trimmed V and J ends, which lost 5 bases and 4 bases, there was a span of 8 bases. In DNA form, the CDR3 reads TGTGCCAGCAGTCCGGCCACCTATGGCTACACCTTC. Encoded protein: CASSPATYGYTF.

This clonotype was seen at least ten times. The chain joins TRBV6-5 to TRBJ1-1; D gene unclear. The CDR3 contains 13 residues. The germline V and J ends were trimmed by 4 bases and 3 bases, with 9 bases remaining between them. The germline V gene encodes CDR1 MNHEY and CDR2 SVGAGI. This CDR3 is CASSSTLYTEAFF. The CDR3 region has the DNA TGTGCCAGCAGTTCCACGCTGTACACTGAAGCTTTCTTT.

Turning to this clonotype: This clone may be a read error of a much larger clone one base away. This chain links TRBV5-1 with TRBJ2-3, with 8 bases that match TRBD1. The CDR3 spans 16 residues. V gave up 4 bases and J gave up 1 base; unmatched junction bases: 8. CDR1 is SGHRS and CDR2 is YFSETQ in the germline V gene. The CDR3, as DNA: TGCGCCAGCAGCACCATGACAGGGGTTGGCACAGATACGCAGTATTTT. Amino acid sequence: CASSTMTGVGTDTQYF.

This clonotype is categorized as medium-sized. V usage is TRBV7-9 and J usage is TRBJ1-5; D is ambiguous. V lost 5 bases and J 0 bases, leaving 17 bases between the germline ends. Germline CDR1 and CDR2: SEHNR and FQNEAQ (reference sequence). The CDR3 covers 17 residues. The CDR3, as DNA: TGTGCCAGCAGCCGTTACGAGGGCGGTTATAGCAATCAGCCCCAGCATTTT. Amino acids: CASSRYEGGYSNQPQHF.

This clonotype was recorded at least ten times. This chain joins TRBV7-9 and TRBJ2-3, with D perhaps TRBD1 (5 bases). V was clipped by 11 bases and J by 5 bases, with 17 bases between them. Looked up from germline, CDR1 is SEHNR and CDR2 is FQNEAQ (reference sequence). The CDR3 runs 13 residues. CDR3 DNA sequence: TGTGCCCAAGATCCAGGGTTGGGAGATACGCAGTATTTT. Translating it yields CAQDPGLGDTQYF.

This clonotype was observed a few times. This chain's CDR3 is CASSLGPGGTQYF. CDR3 bases: TGTGCCAGCAGCTTAGGCCCGGGAGGGACCCAGTACTTC. This rearrangement joins TRBV7-2 to TRBJ2-5; 7 bases align to TRBD2. The V gene's germline CDR1 is SGHTA and CDR2 FQGNSA. This CDR3 has 13 residues. V lost 1 base to trimming and J lost 7 bases; unmatched junction nucleotides: 3.